This TCR beta chain is from a study of T cells expressing NK-cell markers. Germline V gene sequence: CDR1 DFQATT, CDR2 SNEGSKA (reference sequence). CDR3 length equals 16 residues. To note about this clonotype: Its cognate antigen is unknown.

Findings of the study overall: Of CD8+ T cells, about 1.0-8% belonged to dominant NKG2C+ clonotypes in several donors.

One entry per CDR3 protein, without DNA, is what TCRdb gives after re-calling the 5' RACE reads. The sample includes roughly 160,000 distinct CDR3 sequences. The sample was blood T cells: a sorted CD56 or NKG2C T cell subset, CD4+ or CD8+ T cells, or bulk PBMC T cells (not recorded which). The chain is built from TRBV20-1 and TRBJ2-7; the TCRdb D gene call, TRBD1, has no DNA to confirm it. The receptor's source is a man aged 18-70 years in good health. This CDR3 reads CSAAGTGVLFGYEQYF.